This T cell receptor beta chain comes out of a study of OX40 agonist ivuxolimab in advanced cancers. TCRdb's copy holds only in-frame clones and misses some; the assay was immunoSEQ multiplex PCR. The sample contains tens of thousands of clones, approximately 87% of which appear only once. CDR3 length equals 14 residues. V was pared by 7 bases and J by 4 bases, with 16 bases between. Germline CDR1 MNHEY, CDR2 SMNVEV (reference sequence). This TCR was sampled from an adult with an advanced solid tumor such as melanoma, head and neck, liver or kidney cancer. The chain is built from TRBV27 and TRBJ1-1, with a tentative D call TRBD1 (5 bases). Sequencing was performed on CD4+ or CD8+ T cells sorted from blood, taken in a trial of the OX40 agonist ivuxolimab. CDR3 DNA: TGTGCCAGCACCGATCTACGGGGGTCCACTGAAGCTTTCTTT. This translates into CASTDLRGSTEAFF.